Included here is one T cell receptor (beta chain) sequence, with context. Its matching antigen is unknown. Donors counted as nominally healthy when sampled, yet unrecorded immune exposures were likely. 60 Vbeta and 13 Jbeta primers were used in PCR. Data came from immunoSEQ multiplex PCR; TCRdb stores just in-frame clones and leaves some out. The sample contains around 110,000 clones, over 55% of which appear only once. This specimen comes from a study of cytomegalovirus exposure and HLA in healthy donors. Points from the study as a whole: Several of the most significant clusters appeared, in a later analysis, to be linked to common viral pathogens. As immune exposure information, only CMV serostatus was available. In an earlier analysis, in fewer than 700 donors, most V segments appeared productive either ~87% or ~30% of the time.

The V and J ends lost 6 bases and 3 bases, in that order; junction bases with no gene match: 3. The CDR3 totals 13 residues. Germline loops: CDR1 SQVTM, CDR2 ANQGSEA. The genes are TRBV29-1 and TRBJ1-4; the match to TRBD1 covers 8 bases. This sequence was found in a female donor in good health and CMV-seronegative. Sequencing used PBMCs. The CDR3 protein is CSVGTGSNEKLFF. CDR3 in DNA: TGCAGCGTCGGGACAGGCTCTAATGAAAAACTGTTTTTT. Based on the CDR3 plus reference TRBV29-1 and TRBJ1-4, the full variable domain is SAVISQKPSRDICQRGTSLTIQCQVDSQVTMMFWYRQQPGQSLTLIATANQGSEATYESGFVIDKFPISRPNLTFSTLTVSNMSPEDSSIYLCSVGTGSNEKLFFGSGTQLSVL.